This T cell receptor (beta chain) was recovered during a study of T cells of healthy individuals. J lost 6 bases, V lost 1 base, and 5 bases had no gene match. Germline CDR1 LGHDT, CDR2 YNNKEL (reference sequence). This CDR3 has 16 residues. Each CDR3 protein is one row after TCRdb ran MiXCR on the 5' RACE reads. The table shows 60,000 to 75,000 distinct CDR3 sequences, with 15% to 20% occurring only once. The receptor was derived from a human donor in good health. The genes are TRBV3-1 and TRBJ1-6, with TRBD1 matching 8 bases. The CDR3 nucleotides read TGTGCCAGCAGCCAAGTCTGGACAGGGACTAATTCACCCCTCCACTTT. It encodes CASSQVWTGTNSPLHF. Using reference TRBV3-1 and TRBJ1-6 for the parts outside the CDR3, the full variable domain is DTAVSQTPKYLVTQMGNDKSIKCEQNLGHDTMYWYKQDSKKFLKIMFSYNNKELIINETVPNRFSPKSPDKAHLNLHINSLELGDSAVYFCASSQVWTGTNSPLHFGNGTRLTVT.